What follows are 20 T cell receptor beta chains derived from one specimen sequenced in a study of T cell responses to AZD1222 COVID-19 vaccine. Sequenced by immunoSEQ multiplex PCR; TCRdb stores in-frame clones only, minus some. The table lists approximately 80,000 clones, 70% to 90% of them singletons. Material: peripheral blood, obtained 28 days after the second AZD1222 dose. Receptors were obtained from an adult who received the AZD1222 COVID-19 vaccine.

This clone was seen only once. The chain is built from TRBV6-5 and TRBJ1-1; TRBD1 aligns across 10 bases. CDR3 size: 15 residues. CDR1 and CDR2 from the germline V gene are MNHEY and SVGAGI. Trimming at V came to 0 bases and at J to 7 bases, leaving 5 bases not matched to a gene. The CDR3 nucleotides read TGTGCCAGCAGTTACTCGACAGGGGGCTGGGATGAAGCTTTCTTT. This encodes CASSYSTGGWDEAFF.

The chain carries TRBV27 and TRBJ2-7; D perhaps matches TRBD1 (5 bases). CDR1 MNHEY and CDR2 SMNVEV come from the germline V gene (reference sequence). The CDR3 is 13 residues long. V was pared by 0 bases and J by 5 bases, with 8 bases between. The CDR3 protein is CASSLSSGNEQYF. The DNA of the CDR3 is TGTGCCAGCAGTTTATCGTCAGGGAACGAGCAGTACTTC.

The rearrangement links TRBV27 to TRBJ1-1, with 9 bases identical to TRBD1. CDR3 length equals 15 residues. Trimming at V came to 2 bases and at J to 1 base, leaving 2 bases not matched to a gene. Germline values: CDR1 MNHEY, CDR2 SMNVEV (reference sequence). CDR3 region: CASSLGTGSNTEAFF. The CDR3 DNA reads TGTGCCAGCAGTTTAGGGACAGGGTCGAACACTGAAGCTTTCTTT.

The chain employs TRBV11-2 and TRBJ2-7, with D possibly being TRBD1 or TRBD2 (5 bases each). Trimming left V 5 bases short and J 5 bases short, with 22 bases between. The CDR3 consists of 16 residues. Germline CDR1 SGHAT, CDR2 FQNNGV. The CDR3 nucleotides are TGTGCCAGCAGCGCTGACCGGGGCTCCTTTCTCGACGAGCAGTACTTC. Protein: CASSADRGSFLDEQYF.

This clone was observed a few times. This chain links TRBV9 with TRBJ1-2, with D possibly TRBD1 on 5 matching bases. CDR3 length: 14 residues. V was shortened by 4 bases and J by 4 bases, with 14 bases between the two germline ends. Germline lookup yields CDR1 SGDLS and CDR2 YYNGEE. The CDR3 coding sequence is TGTGCCAGCAGCACCCCCGGGACTTTCTATGGCTACACCTTC. It encodes CASSTPGTFYGYTF.

This clone was seen a handful of times. The V and J genes are TRBV10-1 and TRBJ1-2; 7 positions match TRBD1. Trimming removed 0 bases from V and 7 bases from J; junction bases left unmatched: 5. This CDR3 has 14 residues. Germline V gene sequence: CDR1 WNHNN, CDR2 SYGVQD (reference sequence). CDR3 sequence reads: CASSESGTVGGYTF. As DNA, the CDR3 is TGCGCCAGCAGTGAGTCGGGGACAGTAGGTGGCTACACCTTC.

V usage is TRBV7-2 and J usage is TRBJ2-4, with 10 bases matching TRBD2. The germline V gene has CDR1 SGHTA and CDR2 FQGNSA. V was pared by 3 bases and J by 7 bases, with 3 bases of the junction left unmatched. The CDR3 sequence is 14 residues long. CDR3 nucleotides: TGTGCCAGCAGCTTTAGCGGGAGGTTTAACATTCAGTACTTC. Amino acids: CASSFSGRFNIQYF.

CDR3 sequence (DNA): TGTGCCAGCAGCTTTGAGAAGACAGGGTTCTACAATGAGCAGTTCTTC. It is translated as CASSFEKTGFYNEQFF. The rearrangement joins TRBV11-2 to TRBJ2-1; 7 positions match TRBD1. Germline loops: CDR1 SGHAT, CDR2 FQNNGV. Losses at the gene ends were 3 bases for V and 3 bases for J; bases not matched to a gene: 8. This CDR3 spans 16 amino acids.

This rearrangement joins TRBV19 to TRBJ1-1, with TRBD1 as a possible D gene (5 bases). CDR3 length equals 13 residues. Deletions cut 5 bases from V and 3 bases from J, with 10 bases between. The germline CDR1 and CDR2 sequences are LNHDA and SQIVND (reference sequence). The CDR3 region has the DNA TGTGCCAGTAGTTTCGGGGGGGACACTGAAGCTTTCTTT. Translation: CASSFGGDTEAFF.

The chain carries TRBV2 and TRBJ1-5, with D unresolved. CDR1 SNHLY and CDR2 FYNNEI come from the germline V gene. The CDR3 sequence is 14 residues long. Trimming removed 7 bases at V and 1 base at J, with 11 bases between. The CDR3 DNA reads as TGTGCCAGCACCGGGAGCCTGAGCAATCAGCCCCAGCATTTT. Its protein product is CASTGSLSNQPQHF.

This clone was seen just once. The genes are TRBV28 and TRBJ1-6; 7 nucleotides align to TRBD1. CDR1 and CDR2 (germline): MDHEN, SYDVKM. The CDR3 length is 14 residues. Unmatched junction bases numbered 3, after V lost 3 bases and J lost 7 bases. The CDR3 loop reads CASSFPRGNSPLHF. The CDR3, as DNA: TGTGCCAGCAGTTTTCCCAGGGGGAATTCACCCCTCCACTTT.

The chain carries TRBV29-1 and TRBJ2-7; tentatively, D is TRBD2 (6 bases). Germline V CDR1 and CDR2: SQVTM, ANQGSEA. This CDR3 spans 13 amino acids. The V end lost 5 bases, the J end lost 4 bases, and 15 bases lay between the germline ends. In DNA, the CDR3 is TGCAGCGTTTCTCCCGGAGGGGCTTACGAGCAGTACTTC. Protein sequence: CSVSPGGAYEQYF.

This clone was recorded a few times. The chain carries TRBV30 and TRBJ1-1, with D possibly matching TRBD1 (5 bases). The CDR3 sequence is 14 residues long. V gave up 7 bases and J gave up 1 base, with 16 bases separating them. Germline V gene sequence: CDR1 GTSNPN, CDR2 SVGIG (reference sequence). In DNA, the CDR3 is TGTGCCTTGGGGGGGACTTCTTCGAACACTGAAGCTTTCTTT. Translating gives CALGGTSSNTEAFF.

This clone has just one count. The chain has TRBV19 and TRBJ2-7; the match to TRBD1 covers 11 bases. The CDR3 runs 15 residues. Per germline, CDR1 LNHDA and CDR2 SQIVND (reference sequence). The V gene end was trimmed by 4 bases and the J gene end by 5 bases; junction bases not matched to a gene: 7. The CDR3 nucleotides are TGTGCCAGTAGTAATTGGGACAGGGGGATCCACGAGCAGTACTTC. Protein product: CASSNWDRGIHEQYF.

The CDR3: CASRRQGRDTGELFF. CDR3 sequence (DNA): TGTGCCAGCAGACGACAGGGGCGCGACACCGGGGAGCTGTTTTTT. The rearrangement links TRBV7-3 to TRBJ2-2, with 8 bases identical to TRBD1. V was clipped by 6 bases and J by 3 bases; unmatched bases: 6. CDR3 length equals 15 residues. The germline V gene has CDR1 SGHTA and CDR2 FQGTGA.

The chain uses TRBV7-9 and TRBJ1-3; D is perhaps TRBD1 (5 bases). Per the germline V gene, CDR1 is SEHNR and CDR2 is FQNEAQ (reference sequence). Trimming removed 5 bases from V and 2 bases from J, with 13 bases in between. The CDR3 is 15 amino acids. The CDR3 DNA sequence: TGTGCCAGCAGCCCGATTGGGGGGGCTGGAAACACCATATATTTT. It yields the protein CASSPIGGAGNTIYF.

The chain couples TRBV5-1 to TRBJ1-2; D is ambiguous. CDR1 and CDR2 from the germline V gene are SGHRS and YFSETQ. This CDR3 has 14 residues. V gave up 1 base and J gave up 5 bases, with 12 bases separating them. CDR3 in amino acids: CASSLWGSGYGYTF. Written as DNA, the CDR3 is TGCGCCAGCAGCTTGTGGGGTTCTGGGTATGGCTACACCTTC. The whole variable domain, remainder taken from reference TRBV5-1 and TRBJ1-2, is KAGVTQTPRYLIKTRGQQVTLSCSPISGHRSVSWYQQTPGQGLQFLFEYFSETQRNKGNFPGRFSGRQFSNSRSEMNVSTLELGDSALYLCASSLWGSGYGYTFGSGTRLTVV.

This clone was counted once. V is TRBV30 and J is TRBJ1-1; D is undetermined. Germline CDR1 is GTSNPN and CDR2 is SVGIG (reference sequence). The V gene lost 0 bases and the J gene lost 11 bases, with 10 bases spanning the gap. The CDR3 sequence is 11 residues long. For the CDR3, the DNA is TGTGCCTGGAGTGTACCTCATCTCGCTTTCTTT. It codes for CAWSVPHLAFF.

V and J are TRBV30 and TRBJ1-1; a possible D gene is TRBD1 (5 bases). Trimming took off 0 bases at V and 5 bases at J, with 10 bases between the two ends. CDR3 size: 13 residues. CDR1 is GTSNPN, CDR2 SVGIG, per germline (reference sequence). The CDR3 DNA is TGTGCCTGGAGTGTAAACGGGGGGACTGAAGCTTTCTTT. It encodes CAWSVNGGTEAFF.

The J gene is TRBJ2-2, the V gene TRBV24-1; D gene unclear. There are 12 residues in the CDR3. Germline CDR1 and CDR2: KGHDR and SFDVKD. V was cut by 2 bases and J by 8 bases, with 5 bases left in between. DNA of the CDR3: TGTGCCACCAGTGATTGGTCGGGGGAGCTGTTTTTT. The encoded protein is CATSDWSGELFF.